The 6 T cell receptor beta chains reported below all come from one sample, sequenced in a study of cytomegalovirus exposure and HLA in healthy donors. PCR was performed using 60 Vbeta and 13 Jbeta primers. Here immunoSEQ multiplex PCR was the method, and the copy in TCRdb shows in-frame clones only, minus some. The sample has approximately 100,000 clones, approximately 72% seen once; the top ten hold 12% to 15%. The sample consisted of PBMCs. The receptors come from a male donor in good health and CMV-seropositive.

The rearrangement joins TRBV9 to TRBJ1-6; D remains ambiguous. V was pared by 0 bases and J by 0 bases, with 16 bases between. The CDR3 spans 19 residues. Germline CDR1 is SGDLS and CDR2 is YYNGEE. CDR3 sequence reads: CASSVALGGPNSYNSPLHF. CDR3 coding DNA: TGTGCCAGCAGCGTAGCTCTGGGAGGGCCTAACTCCTATAATTCACCCCTCCACTTT. The full variable domain, completed using reference TRBV9 and TRBJ1-6, is DSGVTQTPKHLITATGQRVTLRCSPRSGDLSVYWYQQSLDQGLQFLIQYYNGEERAKGNILERFSAQQFPDLHSELNLSSLELGDSALYFCASSVALGGPNSYNSPLHFGNGTRLTVT.

In its sample, this clone was seen once. V gene TRBV5-1 combines with J gene TRBJ2-1, with D possibly matching TRBD2 (6 bases). Germline-derived CDR1 and CDR2 are SGHRS and YFSETQ. Trimming took 3 bases from V and 8 from J, leaving 6 bases between them. The CDR3 covers 11 residues. The CDR3 region has the DNA TGCGCCAGCAGCTCGGGGGATGAGCAGTTCTTC. Translating it yields CASSSGDEQFF.

This clone was seen only a few times. V is TRBV5-1 and J is TRBJ2-1, with 14 bases lining up with TRBD2. V shed 2 bases and J 2 bases; nucleotides not matched to a gene: 9. The CDR3 length is 19 residues. CDR1 SGHRS and CDR2 YFSETQ come from the germline V gene. The CDR3 spells CASSFGLAGGPPAYNEQFF. In DNA form, the CDR3 reads TGCGCCAGCAGCTTTGGACTAGCGGGGGGCCCACCAGCCTACAATGAGCAGTTCTTC.

This chain connects TRBV30 to TRBJ1-2; 8 nucleotides match TRBD1. CDR3 length: 14 residues. Germline CDR1 and CDR2: GTSNPN and SVGIG (reference sequence). After removal of 8 bases from V and 2 bases from J, the junction contained 10 bases not matched to a gene. The CDR3 DNA is TGTGCCGGACCGGGACAGGAGGGAAACTATGGCTACACCTTC. It encodes CAGPGQEGNYGYTF.

The sample holds many counts of this clone. J is TRBJ1-1 and V is TRBV2; the match to TRBD1 covers 10 bases. V was clipped by 7 bases and J by 5 bases; unmatched bases: 4. The CDR3 extends over 13 amino acids. Germline assignment: CDR1 SNHLY and CDR2 FYNNEI. This CDR3 is CASTQGQGTEAFF. For the CDR3, the DNA is TGTGCCAGCACCCAGGGACAGGGGACTGAAGCTTTCTTT.

The chain has TRBV5-4 and TRBJ2-7, with D perhaps matching TRBD2 (5 bases). The CDR3 is 15 residues long. CDR1 and CDR2 from the germline V gene are SGHNT and YYREEE (reference sequence). The V end lost 2 bases, the J end lost 4 bases, and 16 bases lay between the germline ends. DNA for the CDR3: TGTGCCAGCAGCTTCAGTCTTCTGGGAGATTACGAGCAGTACTTC. This gives the protein CASSFSLLGDYEQYF.